This T cell receptor beta chain is from a study of OX40 agonist ivuxolimab in advanced cancers. Study summary: Patients received ivuxolimab, an agonistic anti-OX40 (CD134) antibody. Mean age approximately 66 years, range about 23 to 80; roughly 80% male. Whole-study findings and limits: More expanded clones were found, on average, in CD8+ than in CD4+ T cells.

This CDR3 has 12 amino acids. Germline lookup yields CDR1 LNHDA and CDR2 SQIVND (reference sequence). V was clipped by 7 bases and J by 5 bases, with 9 bases between them. There are a few counts of this clone. The antigen remains undetermined. Sequencing used immunoSEQ multiplex PCR; TCRdb keeps in-frame clones, though not all of them. The table includes 45,000 to 60,000 clones, about 86% detected once. The sample in question was CD4+ or CD8+ T cells sorted from blood, obtained in a trial of the OX40 agonist ivuxolimab. The chain links TRBV19 to TRBJ1-5; no clear D. This receptor was obtained from an adult with an advanced solid tumor such as melanoma, head and neck, liver or kidney cancer. The CDR3 spells CASTVRDQPQHF. The CDR3 coding sequence is TGTGCCAGTACTGTGAGGGATCAGCCCCAGCATTTT. Drawing the rest from reference TRBV19 and TRBJ1-5, the complete variable domain is DGGITQSPKYLFRKEGQNVTLSCEQNLNHDAMYWYRQDPGQGLRLIYYSQIVNDFQKGDIAEGYSVSREKKESFPLTVTSAQKNPTAFYLCASTVRDQPQHFGDGTRLSIL.